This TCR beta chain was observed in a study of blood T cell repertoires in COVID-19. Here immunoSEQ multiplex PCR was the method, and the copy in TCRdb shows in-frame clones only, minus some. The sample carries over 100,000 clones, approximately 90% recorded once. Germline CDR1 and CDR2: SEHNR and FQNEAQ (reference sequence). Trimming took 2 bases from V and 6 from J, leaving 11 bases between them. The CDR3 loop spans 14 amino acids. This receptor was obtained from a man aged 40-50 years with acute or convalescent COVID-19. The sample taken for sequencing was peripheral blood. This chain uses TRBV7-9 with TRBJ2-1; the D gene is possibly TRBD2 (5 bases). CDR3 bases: TGTGCCAGCAGCTTATCCTCTAGCACCAATGAGCAGTTCTTC. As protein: CASSLSSSTNEQFF. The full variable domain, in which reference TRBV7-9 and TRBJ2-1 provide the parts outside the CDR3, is DTGVSQNPRHKITKRGQNVTFRCDPISEHNRLYWYRQTLGQGPEFLTYFQNEAQLEKSRLLSDRFSAERPKGSFSTLEIQRTEQGDSAMYLCASSLSSSTNEQFFGPGTRLTVL.